Shown below are 17 T cell receptor beta chains from a single sample sequenced in a study of blood T cell repertoires in COVID-19. Profiling relied on immunoSEQ multiplex PCR, and the TCRdb table lists in-frame clones only, not all of them. The sample shows about 100,000 clones, less than 85% of them seen only once. Sequencing was carried out using peripheral blood. All receptors come from a man between 50 and 59 years old who had recovered from COVID-19.

The chain recombines TRBV4-2 with TRBJ1-3, with D unclear. V was clipped by 4 bases and J by 7 bases, with 11 bases between them. Germline V gene data show CDR1 as LGHNA and CDR2 as YNFKEQ. The CDR3 is 13 amino acids. The CDR3 coding sequence is TGTGCCAGCAGCCCACACGCCGGGAACACCATATATTTT. Protein: CASSPHAGNTIYF.

This clone was seen repeatedly, ten times or more. The chain recombines TRBV5-6 with TRBJ1-2; 9 bases are a match to TRBD1. The CDR3 totals 13 residues. CDR1 and CDR2 from the germline V gene are SGHDT and YYEEEE. The trim removed 0 bases at V and 8 bases at J, leaving 2 bases unmatched. The CDR3 coding sequence is TGTGCCAGCAGCTTGGGGGGACAGGGAGGCTACACCTTC. It specifies CASSLGGQGGYTF.

The J gene is TRBJ1-2, the V gene TRBV7-2; D is unresolved. Germline-derived CDR1 and CDR2 are SGHTA and FQGNSA. Trimming left V 5 bases short and J 7 bases short, with 11 bases between. This CDR3 spans 12 amino acids. CDR3 loop: CASSPPEAGYTF. The CDR3 bases are TGTGCCAGCAGCCCCCCGGAGGCTGGCTACACCTTC.

This chain joins TRBV3-1 (or the pseudogene TRBV3-2) and TRBJ2-6; tentatively, D is TRBD1 (6 bases). Trimming took off 4 bases at V and 0 bases at J, with 13 bases between the two ends. This CDR3 spans 17 amino acids. The V gene's germline CDR1 is LGHDT and CDR2 YNNKEL (reference sequence). In DNA, the CDR3 is TGTGCCAGCAGCCCGGACAGTACTGCCTCTGGGGCCAACGTCCTGACTTTC. Its protein is CASSPDSTASGANVLTF.

The J gene is TRBJ2-3, the V gene TRBV3-1 (or the pseudogene TRBV3-2); D gene unclear. Trimming removed 4 bases at V and 0 bases at J, with 8 bases between. The CDR3 totals 14 residues. The germline gives CDR1 LGHDT, CDR2 YNNKEL (reference sequence). The CDR3 region has the DNA TGTGCCAGCAGCCCTATCCTGAGCACAGATACGCAGTATTTT. This sequence encodes CASSPILSTDTQYF.

This sequence joins TRBV11-3 and TRBJ2-1; no clear D gene. The V and J ends lost 5 bases and 8 bases respectively, with 16 bases between them. Germline-derived CDR1 and CDR2 are SGHNT and YENEEA. This CDR3 has 14 residues. CDR3: CASSLQNLGHEQFF. The DNA of the CDR3 is TGTGCCAGCAGCCTTCAGAACCTTGGTCATGAGCAGTTCTTC.

The genes are TRBV5-1 and TRBJ1-3, with no clear D. With 0 bases removed from V and 0 bases from J, the gap between germline ends came to 16 bases. The germline CDR1 and CDR2 sequences are SGHRS and YFSETQ. This CDR3 spans 18 amino acids. The CDR3 spells CASSLVLAGSGSGNTIYF. The CDR3, as DNA: TGCGCCAGCAGCTTGGTGTTGGCAGGCTCCGGCTCTGGAAACACCATATATTTT.

The rearrangement joins TRBV12-3 or TRBV12-4 to TRBJ2-1, with D possibly TRBD1 on 6 matching bases. V was shortened by 2 bases and J by 15 bases, with 11 bases between the two germline ends. The CDR3 length is 11 residues. The DNA for the CDR3 is TGTGCCAGCAGTTTACTCAGGGGCGGGTTCTTC. It codes for CASSLLRGGFF.

This chain links TRBV3-1 (or the pseudogene TRBV3-2) with TRBJ1-1; TRBD1 matches at 9 bases. Germline V CDR1 and CDR2: LGHDT, YNNKEL (reference sequence). After removal of 4 bases from V and 5 bases from J, the junction contained 8 bases not matched to a gene. The CDR3 is 15 amino acids. The CDR3 protein is CASSPRDRVGTEAFF. As DNA, the CDR3 is TGTGCCAGCAGCCCCCGGGACAGGGTAGGTACTGAAGCTTTCTTT.

The V gene is TRBV5-6, the J gene TRBJ1-4, with D uncertain. V lost 4 bases and J 4 bases, leaving 5 bases between the germline ends. CDR3 length equals 12 residues. Germline V CDR1 and CDR2: SGHDT, YYEEEE. The CDR3 loop reads CASSLVNEKLFF. The CDR3 DNA reads as TGTGCCAGCAGCCTAGTTAATGAAAAACTGTTTTTT.

The V and J genes are TRBV2 and TRBJ2-2, with D hard to call. Germline CDR1 and CDR2: SNHLY and FYNNEI. This CDR3 is built from 13 residues. V shed 4 bases and J shed 7 bases, with 10 bases lying between them. The CDR3 loop is CASSVEEIGELFF. In DNA, the CDR3 is TGTGCCAGCAGTGTAGAGGAGATCGGGGAGCTGTTTTTT.

V usage is TRBV9 and J usage is TRBJ2-7; D is perhaps TRBD2 (5 bases). Between the trimmed V and J ends, which lost 3 bases and 7 bases, there was a span of 11 bases. Germline values: CDR1 SGDLS, CDR2 YYNGEE. This CDR3 region has 12 residues. The CDR3: CASSAHSEEQYF. DNA of the CDR3: TGTGCCAGCAGCGCCCATAGCGAGGAGCAGTACTTC.

The J gene is TRBJ2-7, the V gene TRBV7-3; the match to TRBD1 covers 8 bases. V was pared by 5 bases and J by 5 bases, with 5 bases of the junction left unmatched. Germline assignment: CDR1 SGHTA and CDR2 FQGTGA. CDR3 length equals 13 residues. The CDR3 loop reads CASSPKTGDEQYF. DNA for the CDR3: TGTGCCAGCAGCCCAAAGACAGGGGACGAGCAGTACTTC.

The V gene is TRBV19, the J gene TRBJ1-5; no clear D gene. The germline CDR1 and CDR2 sequences are LNHDA and SQIVND (reference sequence). The V and J ends lost 7 bases and 3 bases respectively, with 19 bases between them. The CDR3 is 16 amino acids. CDR3 sequence reads: CASTPVHSPLNQPQHF. CDR3 nucleotides: TGTGCCAGTACCCCGGTCCACAGCCCTCTCAATCAGCCCCAGCATTTT.

The table lists this clone with a few counts. This sequence joins TRBV10-3 and TRBJ2-7, with D perhaps TRBD2 (7 bases). The V end lost 6 bases, the J end lost 5 bases, and 20 bases lay between the germline ends. This CDR3 has 15 amino acids. Germline values: CDR1 ENHRY, CDR2 SYGVKD. CDR3 in amino acids: CAISGGQGNRNEQYF. The CDR3, as DNA: TGTGCCATCAGCGGGGGGCAGGGGAATAGAAACGAGCAGTACTTC.

The V and J genes are TRBV28 and TRBJ2-7; a weak D match, TRBD1 (5 bases). This CDR3 spans 11 amino acids. The ends were cut back, 6 bases at V and 4 bases at J, with 7 bases in the middle. Per the germline V gene, CDR1 is MDHEN and CDR2 is SYDVKM. CDR3 coding DNA: TGTGCCAGCAGCGCAGGGTACGAGCAGTACTTC. This encodes CASSAGYEQYF.

The chain carries TRBV19 and TRBJ2-3; no definite D call. This CDR3 has 15 amino acids. The V gene lost 2 bases and the J gene lost 3 bases, with 12 bases spanning the gap. Germline loops: CDR1 LNHDA, CDR2 SQIVND (reference sequence). The CDR3 here is CASSINLVYTDTQYF. Here the CDR3 DNA reads TGTGCCAGTAGTATAAACTTGGTTTATACAGATACGCAGTATTTT.